This is a list of T cell receptor beta chains from one sample in a study of blood T cell repertoires in COVID-19. Only in-frame clones appear in the TCRdb table, and some are missing; sequencing was by immunoSEQ multiplex PCR. There are more than 100,000 clones in the sample; just over 85% occur only once, and about 3% lies in the top ten. Sequenced input: peripheral blood. The source is a human donor in a cohort sampled during active COVID-19. Each CDR3 is given with its conserved first and last residue. Each record gives: CDR3 length, V gene, clone size, D gene, J gene, CDR3 DNA, CDR3 protein. D genes are given only for firm matches. Expanded clones get a size class; other rows say once, few or many, or leave the size out.

CDR3 length: 14
V gene: TRBV7-9
clone size: few
D gene: NA
J gene: TRBJ2-5
CDR3 DNA: TGTGCCAGCAGCTTAGGCGACAGTTTGGAGACCCAGTACTTC
CDR3 protein: CASSLGDSLETQYF

CDR3 length: 17
V gene: TRBV27
clone size: few
D gene: NA
J gene: TRBJ2-5
CDR3 DNA: TGTGCCAGCAGTTTACCGACTGTAAGCGGGCGTCAAGAGACCCAGTACTTC
CDR3 protein: CASSLPTVSGRQETQYF

CDR3 length: 13
V gene: TRBV4-3
clone size: NA
D gene: NA
J gene: TRBJ2-2
CDR3 DNA: TGCGCCAGCGGGCCCCCCCGGGGCGGGGAGCTGTTTTTT
CDR3 protein: CASGPPRGGELFF

CDR3 length: 15
V gene: TRBV6-5
clone size: NA
D gene: TRBD1
J gene: TRBJ1-2
CDR3 DNA: TGTGCCAGCAGTTACTCGAGACAGGGGGCGCGTGGCTACACCTTC
CDR3 protein: CASSYSRQGARGYTF

CDR3 length: 16
V gene: TRBV6-6
clone size: NA
D gene: TRBD1
J gene: TRBJ1-2
CDR3 DNA: TGTGCCAGCAGTTACAGTCCGGGGACAGCTAACTATGGCTACACCTTC
CDR3 protein: CASSYSPGTANYGYTF

CDR3 length: 16
V gene: TRBV6-1
clone size: NA
D gene: NA
J gene: TRBJ1-5
CDR3 DNA: TGTGCCAGCAGTGAAGCGCTTCCCGCAGGGAATCAGCCCCAGCATTTT
CDR3 protein: CASSEALPAGNQPQHF

CDR3 length: 15
V gene: TRBV6-4
clone size: NA
D gene: NA
J gene: TRBJ2-3
CDR3 DNA: TGTGCCAGCAGTGAATTTGCCAGGAGCACAGATACGCAGTATTTT
CDR3 protein: CASSEFARSTDTQYF

CDR3 length: 14
V gene: TRBV5-1
clone size: NA
D gene: TRBD1
J gene: TRBJ1-5
CDR3 DNA: TGCGCCAGCAGTCTGACAGGGGGCAATCAGCCCCAGCATTTT
CDR3 protein: CASSLTGGNQPQHF

CDR3 length: 17
V gene: TRBV11-2
clone size: NA
D gene: TRBD2
J gene: TRBJ2-5
CDR3 DNA: TGTGCCAGCAGCCTTCGGGGGGGCCTAGGGTTTCAAGAGACCCAGTACTTC
CDR3 protein: CASSLRGGLGFQETQYF

CDR3 length: 18
V gene: TRBV11-2
clone size: NA
D gene: NA
J gene: TRBJ2-7
CDR3 DNA: TGTGCCAGCAGCTTAGGAGGGGGCCGGGCGGGACGCTCCTACGAGCAGTACTTC
CDR3 protein: CASSLGGGRAGRSYEQYF

CDR3 length: 13
V gene: TRBV30
clone size: NA
D gene: NA
J gene: TRBJ1-2
CDR3 DNA: TGTGCCTGGACCGAGAGCGGGGTCTATGGCTACACCTTC
CDR3 protein: CAWTESGVYGYTF

CDR3 length: 18
V gene: TRBV7-8
clone size: NA
D gene: TRBD2
J gene: TRBJ2-1
CDR3 DNA: TGTGCCAGCAGCCCCCCACTCCGACTAGCGGCGAGACCGGGTGAGCAGTTCTTC
CDR3 protein: CASSPPLRLAARPGEQFF

CDR3 length: 11
V gene: TRBV12-3/TRBV12-4
clone size: NA
D gene: NA
J gene: TRBJ1-1
CDR3 DNA: TGTGCCAGCAGACTAGACACTGAAGCTTTCTTT
CDR3 protein: CASRLDTEAFF

CDR3 length: 19
V gene: TRBV21-1
clone size: NA
D gene: NA
J gene: TRBJ1-1
CDR3 DNA: TGTGCCAGCAGCCGAAAAGAGATACAGGGAAGGAACGAGAACACTGAAGCTTTCTTT
CDR3 protein: CASSRKEIQGRNENTEAFF

CDR3 length: 15
V gene: TRBV7-8
clone size: NA
D gene: TRBD1
J gene: TRBJ2-2
CDR3 DNA: TGTGCCAGCAGCTGGTGGACAGGGGACACCGGGGAGCTGTTTTTT
CDR3 protein: CASSWWTGDTGELFF

CDR3 length: 12
V gene: TRBV5-6
clone size: NA
D gene: NA
J gene: TRBJ2-7
CDR3 DNA: TGTGCCAGCAGCTTTATCAGCTACGAGCAGTACTTC
CDR3 protein: CASSFISYEQYF

CDR3 length: 15
V gene: TRBV7-8
clone size: NA
D gene: TRBD2
J gene: TRBJ2-3
CDR3 DNA: TGTGCCAGCAGCTTAGCCAGCGGGAGGCTGGATACGCAGTATTTT
CDR3 protein: CASSLASGRLDTQYF

CDR3 length: 14
V gene: TRBV5-1
clone size: NA
D gene: TRBD1
J gene: TRBJ1-2
CDR3 DNA: TGCGCCAGCAGCTTTCCGGGACAGGGGGCTGGCTACACCTTC
CDR3 protein: CASSFPGQGAGYTF

CDR3 length: 16
V gene: TRBV11-2
clone size: few
D gene: TRBD1
J gene: TRBJ2-2
CDR3 DNA: TGTGCCAGCAGCATGGGACAGGGAGTGAACACCGGGGAGCTGTTTTTT
CDR3 protein: CASSMGQGVNTGELFF

CDR3 length: 16
V gene: TRBV9
clone size: NA
D gene: TRBD2
J gene: TRBJ2-2
CDR3 DNA: TGTGCCAGCAGCGTAGGGCTGGGGGGGTACACCGGGGAGCTGTTTTTT
CDR3 protein: CASSVGLGGYTGELFF

CDR3 length: 15
V gene: TRBV5-1
clone size: NA
D gene: TRBD1
J gene: TRBJ2-2
CDR3 DNA: TGCGCCAGCAGCTGGGACAGCGCGAACACCGGGGAGCTGTTTTTT
CDR3 protein: CASSWDSANTGELFF

CDR3 length: 15
V gene: TRBV28
clone size: few
D gene: NA
J gene: TRBJ1-4
CDR3 DNA: TGTGCCAGCAGTTTGAGAAGCCCAACTAATGAAAAACTGTTTTTT
CDR3 protein: CASSLRSPTNEKLFF

CDR3 length: 14
V gene: TRBV19
clone size: NA
D gene: TRBD1
J gene: TRBJ2-7
CDR3 DNA: TGTGCCAGTAGTATAGCGACAGGGTTTGACGAGCAGTACTTC
CDR3 protein: CASSIATGFDEQYF

CDR3 length: 17
V gene: TRBV5-1
clone size: NA
D gene: NA
J gene: TRBJ2-5
CDR3 DNA: TGCGCCAGCAGCTTGGGCCCAATCGACTACCCAAGGGAGACCCAGTACTTC
CDR3 protein: CASSLGPIDYPRETQYF

CDR3 length: 14
V gene: TRBV7-2
clone size: once
D gene: TRBD2
J gene: TRBJ2-7
CDR3 DNA: TGTGCCAGCAGTTGGACTAGCGGGAAGTACGAGCAGTACTTC
CDR3 protein: CASSWTSGKYEQYF

CDR3 length: 18
V gene: TRBV15
clone size: NA
D gene: NA
J gene: TRBJ2-3
CDR3 DNA: TGTGCCACCAGCAGCGAAGCAGAGAGCGGAATGAGCACAGATACGCAGTATTTT
CDR3 protein: CATSSEAESGMSTDTQYF

CDR3 length: 14
V gene: TRBV28
clone size: NA
D gene: NA
J gene: TRBJ1-3
CDR3 DNA: TGTGCCAGCACCTTTTCTAGCTCTGGAAACACCATATATTTT
CDR3 protein: CASTFSSSGNTIYF

CDR3 length: 14
V gene: TRBV7-2
clone size: few
D gene: TRBD1
J gene: TRBJ2-7
CDR3 DNA: TGTGCCAGCAGCTTGGGCAGGGGGTCTTACGAGCAGTACTTC
CDR3 protein: CASSLGRGSYEQYF

CDR3 length: 17
V gene: TRBV7-6
clone size: NA
D gene: NA
J gene: TRBJ2-7
CDR3 DNA: TGTGCCAGCAGCTTAGAAATCGGCAGGGCAGGATCCTACGAGCAGTACTTC
CDR3 protein: CASSLEIGRAGSYEQYF

CDR3 length: 14
V gene: TRBV7-9
clone size: NA
D gene: TRBD1
J gene: TRBJ2-7
CDR3 DNA: TGTGCCAGCAGCACGACAGGGGGGTCCTACGAGCAGTACTTC
CDR3 protein: CASSTTGGSYEQYF

CDR3 length: 13
V gene: TRBV27
clone size: NA
D gene: NA
J gene: TRBJ2-3
CDR3 DNA: TGTGCCAGCAGTTCCCTGACACCCTCCCCGCAGTATTTT
CDR3 protein: CASSSLTPSPQYF

CDR3 length: 15
V gene: TRBV5-4
clone size: NA
D gene: TRBD1
J gene: TRBJ1-3
CDR3 DNA: TGTGCCAGCAGCATCCGGGACAGGATGGGAAACACCATATATTTT
CDR3 protein: CASSIRDRMGNTIYF

CDR3 length: 21
V gene: TRBV30
clone size: NA
D gene: TRBD2
J gene: TRBJ2-5
CDR3 DNA: TGTGCCTGGAGTTATCACCTTCCGGGACTAGCGGGTTGGGGGGCCCAAGAGACCCAGTACTTC
CDR3 protein: CAWSYHLPGLAGWGAQETQYF

CDR3 length: 14
V gene: TRBV11-1
clone size: many
D gene: NA
J gene: TRBJ1-1
CDR3 DNA: TGTGCCAGCAGCTTAAGTCGAGGTAACACTGAAGCTTTCTTT
CDR3 protein: CASSLSRGNTEAFF

CDR3 length: 17
V gene: TRBV3-1/TRBV3-2
clone size: NA
D gene: TRBD1
J gene: TRBJ2-2
CDR3 DNA: TGTGCCAGCAGCCCTCCCAGGGGGCGCGGGGACACCGGGGAGCTGTTTTTT
CDR3 protein: CASSPPRGRGDTGELFF

CDR3 length: 15
V gene: TRBV7-9
clone size: NA
D gene: TRBD1
J gene: TRBJ2-7
CDR3 DNA: TGTGCCAGCAGCTTATTGGGACAGAGCTCCTACGAGCAGTACTTC
CDR3 protein: CASSLLGQSSYEQYF

CDR3 length: 15
V gene: TRBV19
clone size: NA
D gene: NA
J gene: TRBJ1-5
CDR3 DNA: TGTGCCAGTAGAGTGGCAGGGGCGGGCAATCAGCCCCAGCATTTT
CDR3 protein: CASRVAGAGNQPQHF

CDR3 length: 14
V gene: TRBV27
clone size: NA
D gene: NA
J gene: TRBJ1-2
CDR3 DNA: TGTGCCAGCAGTTTAACCCTGACAGGCGGTGGCTACACCTTC
CDR3 protein: CASSLTLTGGGYTF

CDR3 length: 14
V gene: TRBV6-1
clone size: once
D gene: TRBD1
J gene: TRBJ1-2
CDR3 DNA: TGTGCCAGCAGTGACATACAGGGGAACTATGGCTACACCTTC
CDR3 protein: CASSDIQGNYGYTF

CDR3 length: 14
V gene: TRBV6-5
clone size: NA
D gene: TRBD1
J gene: TRBJ1-5
CDR3 DNA: TGTGCCAGCAGGACAGGGTATAGCAATCAGCCCCAGCATTTT
CDR3 protein: CASRTGYSNQPQHF

CDR3 length: 16
V gene: TRBV6-2/TRBV6-3
clone size: NA
D gene: TRBD1
J gene: TRBJ1-1
CDR3 DNA: TGTGCCAGCAGCCCCACCCCCCGGGACAGGGACGTTGAAGCTTTCTTT
CDR3 protein: CASSPTPRDRDVEAFF